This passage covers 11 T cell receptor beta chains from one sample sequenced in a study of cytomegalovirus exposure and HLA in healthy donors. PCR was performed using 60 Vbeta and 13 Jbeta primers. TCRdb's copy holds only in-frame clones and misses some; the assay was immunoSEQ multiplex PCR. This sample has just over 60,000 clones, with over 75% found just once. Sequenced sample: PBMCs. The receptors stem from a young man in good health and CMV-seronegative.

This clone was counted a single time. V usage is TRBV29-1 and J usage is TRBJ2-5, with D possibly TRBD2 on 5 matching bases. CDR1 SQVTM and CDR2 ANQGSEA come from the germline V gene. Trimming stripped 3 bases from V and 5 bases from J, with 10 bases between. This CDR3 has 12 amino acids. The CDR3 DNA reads TGCAGCGTTGACCTAGCTCGGGAGACCCAGTACTTC. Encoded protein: CSVDLARETQYF.

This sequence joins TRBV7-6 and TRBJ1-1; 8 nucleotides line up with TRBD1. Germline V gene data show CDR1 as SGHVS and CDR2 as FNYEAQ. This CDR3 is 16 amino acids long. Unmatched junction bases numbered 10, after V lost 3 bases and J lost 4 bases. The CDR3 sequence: CASSFHGQGIPTEAFF. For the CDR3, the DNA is TGTGCCAGCAGCTTCCACGGACAGGGAATCCCCACTGAAGCTTTCTTT. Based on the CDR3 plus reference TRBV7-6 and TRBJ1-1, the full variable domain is GAGVSQSPRYKVTKRGQDVALRCDPISGHVSLYWYRQALGQGPEFLTYFNYEAQQDKSGLPNDRFSAERPEGSISTLTIQRTEQRDSAMYRCASSFHGQGIPTEAFFGQGTRLTVV.

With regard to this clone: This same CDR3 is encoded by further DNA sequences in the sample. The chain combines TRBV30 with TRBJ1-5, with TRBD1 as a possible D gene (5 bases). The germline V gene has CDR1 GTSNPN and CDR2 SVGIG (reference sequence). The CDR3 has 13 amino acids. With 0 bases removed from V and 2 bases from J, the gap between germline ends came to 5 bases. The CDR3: CAWSVQGNQPQHF. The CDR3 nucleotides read TGTGCCTGGAGTGTACAGGGCAATCAGCCCCAGCATTTT. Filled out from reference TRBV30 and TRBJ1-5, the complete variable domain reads SQTIHQWPATLVQPVGSPLSLECTVEGTSNPNLYWYRQAAGRGLQLLFYSVGIGQISSEVPQNLSASRPQDRQFILSSKKLLLSDSGFYLCAWSVQGNQPQHFGDGTRLSIL.

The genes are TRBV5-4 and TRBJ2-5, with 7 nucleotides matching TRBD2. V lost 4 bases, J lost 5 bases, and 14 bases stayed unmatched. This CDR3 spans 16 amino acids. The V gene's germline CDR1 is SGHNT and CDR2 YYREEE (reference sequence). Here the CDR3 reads CASSEIQAREGETQYF. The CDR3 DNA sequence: TGTGCCAGCAGCGAAATCCAAGCCAGGGAGGGGGAGACCCAGTACTTC.

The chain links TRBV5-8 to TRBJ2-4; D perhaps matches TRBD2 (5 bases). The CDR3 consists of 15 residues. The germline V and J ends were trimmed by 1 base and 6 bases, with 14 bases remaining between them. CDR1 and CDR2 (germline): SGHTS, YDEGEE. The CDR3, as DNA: TGTGCCAGCAGCTTGACGGACTCAAGAGTAAACATTCAGTACTTC. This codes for CASSLTDSRVNIQYF.

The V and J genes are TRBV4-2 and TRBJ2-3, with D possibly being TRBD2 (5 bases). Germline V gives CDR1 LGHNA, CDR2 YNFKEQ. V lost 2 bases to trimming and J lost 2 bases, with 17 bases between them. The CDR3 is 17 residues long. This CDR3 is CASSQSASSGYTDTQYF. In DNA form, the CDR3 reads TGTGCCAGCAGCCAATCTGCTTCAAGCGGATACACAGATACGCAGTATTTT.

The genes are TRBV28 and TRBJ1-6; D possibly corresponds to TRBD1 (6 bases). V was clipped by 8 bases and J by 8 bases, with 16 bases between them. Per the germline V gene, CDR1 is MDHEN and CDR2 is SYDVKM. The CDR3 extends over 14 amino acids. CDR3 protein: CASEGTGRDSPLHF. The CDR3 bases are TGTGCCAGCGAGGGAACAGGGCGTGATTCACCCCTCCACTTT. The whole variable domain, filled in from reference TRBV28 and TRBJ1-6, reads DVKVTQSSRYLVKRTGEKVFLECVQDMDHENMFWYRQDPGLGLRLIYFSYDVKMKEKGDIPEGYSVSREKKERFSLILESASTNQTSMYLCASEGTGRDSPLHFGNGTRLTVT.

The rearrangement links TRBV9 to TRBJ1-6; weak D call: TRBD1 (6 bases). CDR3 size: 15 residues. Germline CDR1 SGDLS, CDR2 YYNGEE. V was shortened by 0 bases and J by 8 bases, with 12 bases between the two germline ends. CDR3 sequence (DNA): TGTGCCAGCAGCGTAGAATCAGGGGTTGATTCACCCCTCCACTTT. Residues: CASSVESGVDSPLHF.

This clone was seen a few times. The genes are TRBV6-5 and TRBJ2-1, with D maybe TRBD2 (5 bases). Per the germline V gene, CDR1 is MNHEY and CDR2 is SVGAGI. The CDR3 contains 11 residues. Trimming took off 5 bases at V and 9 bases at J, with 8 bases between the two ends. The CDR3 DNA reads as TGTGCCAGCAGTGAGGGTTCTGAGCAGTTCTTC. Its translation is CASSEGSEQFF.

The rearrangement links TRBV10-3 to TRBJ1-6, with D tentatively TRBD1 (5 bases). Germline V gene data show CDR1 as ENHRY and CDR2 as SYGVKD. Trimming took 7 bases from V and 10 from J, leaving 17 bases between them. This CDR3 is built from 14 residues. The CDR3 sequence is CAITNRDRGSPLHF. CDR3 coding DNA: TGTGCCATCACTAACCGGGACCGGGGGTCACCCCTCCACTTT.

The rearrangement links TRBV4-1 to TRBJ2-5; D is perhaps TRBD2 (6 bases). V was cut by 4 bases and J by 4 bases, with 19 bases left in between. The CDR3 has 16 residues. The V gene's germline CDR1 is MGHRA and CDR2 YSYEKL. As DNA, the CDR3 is TGCGCCAGCAGCCGGGGAGCGGCGGCGGGGAGAGAGACCCAGTACTTC. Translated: CASSRGAAAGRETQYF.